The 32 T cell receptor beta chains below were found in one sample sequenced in a study of blood T cell repertoires in COVID-19. Sequencing was performed with immunoSEQ multiplex PCR; in TCRdb, only in-frame clones are kept and a portion is missing. The sample includes tens of thousands of clones, under 95% seen only once; the top ten take approximately 8%. Sequencing was carried out using peripheral blood. The receptors originated from a human donor in a cohort sampled during active COVID-19.

The chain joins TRBV28 to TRBJ1-6; D gene ambiguous. The CDR3 consists of 16 residues. Trimming pared 4 bases from V and 7 bases from J, leaving 17 bases between. Germline V gene data show CDR1 as MDHEN and CDR2 as SYDVKM. CDR3 DNA: TGTGCCAGCAGTTCGATAGACATATCGAAGAATTCACCCCTCCACTTT. It codes for CASSSIDISKNSPLHF.

The chain links TRBV11-2 to TRBJ1-1; 7 bases map to TRBD1. Germline V lookup: CDR1 SGHAT, CDR2 FQNNGV. The junction had 6 bases not matched to a gene; V was cut back by 3 bases and J by 5 bases. This CDR3 is built from 14 residues. This CDR3 is CASSLTGRNTEAFF. CDR3 nucleotide sequence: TGTGCCAGCAGCTTGACAGGGAGAAATACTGAAGCTTTCTTT.

This rearrangement joins TRBV4-1 to TRBJ1-2; tentative D call: TRBD1 (5 bases). The germline CDR1 and CDR2 sequences are MGHRA and YSYEKL. The CDR3 runs to 12 residues. V lost 6 bases and J 7 bases, leaving 12 bases between the germline ends. The CDR3 protein is CASRGEVSGYTF. In DNA, the CDR3 is TGCGCCAGCAGAGGGGAGGTGAGTGGCTACACCTTC.

The chain is built from TRBV27 and TRBJ1-1; 10 bases match TRBD1. The J segment lost 7 bases and the V segment lost 4 bases, leaving 15 bases of the junction unmatched. CDR1 is MNHEY, CDR2 SMNVEV, per germline (reference sequence). The CDR3 length is 17 residues. CDR3 amino acids: CASSSILGTGALDEAFF. The CDR3 DNA reads as TGTGCCAGCAGTTCCATCCTCGGGACAGGGGCCCTTGATGAAGCTTTCTTT.

The J gene is TRBJ1-5, the V gene TRBV18, with 9 bases that match TRBD1. CDR1 and CDR2 from the germline V gene are KGHSH and LQKENI. Germline trimming cut 4 bases from V and 8 bases from J; bases unmatched to any gene: 18. The CDR3 extends over 18 amino acids. For the CDR3, the DNA is TGTGCCAGCTCACAACAGAACCTCCGGGACAGGGATTATGAGCCCCAGCATTTT. It codes for CASSQQNLRDRDYEPQHF.

V gene TRBV11-2 combines with J gene TRBJ2-7, with D possibly being TRBD2 (7 bases). The CDR3 spans 12 residues. Germline V lookup: CDR1 SGHAT, CDR2 FQNNGV. The CDR3 nucleotides read TGTGCTACTCAGGGGCGGGGGCAAGAGCAGTACTTC. Protein sequence: CATQGRGQEQYF. Based on the CDR3 plus reference TRBV11-2 and TRBJ2-7, the full variable domain is EAGVAQSPRYKIIEKRQSVAFWCNPISGHATLYWYQQILGQGPKLLIQFQNNGVVDDSQLPKDRFSAERLKGVDSTLKIQPAKLEDSAVYLCATQGRGQEQYFGPGTRLTVT.

This chain uses TRBV5-4 with TRBJ2-7; 8 bases fit TRBD1. Germline CDR1 is SGHNT and CDR2 is YYREEE (reference sequence). The length of the CDR3 is 14 residues. V trimming: 2 bases; J trimming: 1 base; junction bases outside the gene matches: 2. The CDR3 reads CASSLDRGSYEQYF. For the CDR3, the DNA is TGTGCCAGCAGCTTAGACAGGGGATCCTACGAGCAGTACTTC.

In nucleotides, the CDR3 is TGTGCCAGCCTTGGGACAGATGGCTACACCTTC. It is translated as CASLGTDGYTF. The chain carries TRBV27 and TRBJ1-2; TRBD1 matches 7 bases. Germline values: CDR1 MNHEY, CDR2 SMNVEV (reference sequence). V shed 8 bases and J 6 bases; nucleotides not matched to a gene: 3. The CDR3 is made up of 11 amino acids.

The chain uses TRBV7-2 and TRBJ2-7, with 11 nucleotides matching TRBD2. The CDR3 is made up of 14 amino acids. Germline V CDR1 and CDR2: SGHTA, FQGNSA. V dropped 5 bases and J dropped 2; count of bases not matched to a gene: 2. The CDR3 spells CASSVSGGAYEQYF. The CDR3, as DNA: TGTGCCAGCAGCGTTAGCGGGGGGGCCTACGAGCAGTACTTC.

V gene TRBV6-5 combines with J gene TRBJ2-7; TRBD1 aligns across 9 bases. This CDR3 contains 15 residues. Looked up from germline, CDR1 is MNHEY and CDR2 is SVGAGI. The V segment lost 6 bases and the J segment 0 bases; nucleotides outside the gene matches: 6. CDR3: CASSLGQGSSYEQYF. The CDR3 DNA is TGTGCCAGCAGCCTTGGACAGGGGAGCTCCTACGAGCAGTACTTC.

The chain employs TRBV7-2 and TRBJ1-2; 7 nucleotides match TRBD1. From germline, CDR1 is SGHTA and CDR2 FQGNSA. After removal of 5 bases from V and 3 bases from J, the junction contained 9 bases not matched to a gene. The CDR3 loop spans 15 amino acids. DNA for the CDR3: TGTGCCAGCAGCACCCATACCGGGACAGACTATGGCTACACCTTC. Residues: CASSTHTGTDYGYTF.

The chain recombines TRBV28 with TRBJ1-5; TRBD1 is a possible D gene (6 bases). Germline V gives CDR1 MDHEN, CDR2 SYDVKM. V was pared by 3 bases and J by 7 bases, with 19 bases between. The CDR3 contains 16 residues. CDR3 DNA: TGTGCCAGCAGTTTCTCAGGGGAGGGGCTATGGCAGCCCCAGCATTTT. It codes for CASSFSGEGLWQPQHF.

The chain employs TRBV27 and TRBJ2-2; possibly TRBD2 for D (6 bases). The CDR3 is 14 amino acids. Trimming removed 1 base from V and 7 bases from J, with 10 bases in between. Germline loops: CDR1 MNHEY, CDR2 SMNVEV (reference sequence). The CDR3 here is CASSLWGSGGELFF. The CDR3 DNA reads as TGTGCCAGCAGTTTATGGGGTAGCGGCGGGGAGCTGTTTTTT.

The V and J genes are TRBV11-2 and TRBJ2-2; 9 positions match TRBD1. The V gene's germline CDR1 is SGHAT and CDR2 FQNNGV. The CDR3 is made up of 15 amino acids. V lost 4 bases and J lost 5; bases outside the gene matches: 5. The DNA of the CDR3 is TGTGCCAGCAGCTCCCGGGACAGGGTAACCGGGGAGCTGTTTTTT. It codes for CASSSRDRVTGELFF.

The chain has TRBV4-3 and TRBJ1-1; tentative D call: TRBD1 (6 bases). The germline V gene encodes CDR1 LGHNA and CDR2 YSLEER. V was pared by 5 bases and J by 1 base, with 11 bases between. The CDR3 totals 14 residues. This CDR3 is CASSWRQENTEAFF. The CDR3 region has the DNA TGCGCCAGCAGCTGGCGACAGGAGAACACTGAAGCTTTCTTT.

The chain recombines TRBV19 with TRBJ1-2, with 8 bases that match TRBD1. The CDR3 sequence is 15 residues long. The V and J ends lost 5 bases and 7 bases, in that order; junction bases with no gene match: 12. From germline, CDR1 is LNHDA and CDR2 SQIVND (reference sequence). The DNA of the CDR3 is TGTGCCAGTAGTTGGACAGGGACGGGCTACTCTGGCTACACCTTC. Protein sequence: CASSWTGTGYSGYTF.

A single count supports this clone. The chain employs TRBV30 and TRBJ1-1, with 7 bases matching TRBD1. Trimming cost V 2 bases and J 5 bases; bases outside gene matches: 8. This CDR3 comprises 14 residues. Germline CDR1 is GTSNPN and CDR2 is SVGIG (reference sequence). CDR3 protein: CAWSYRQGVTEAFF. CDR3 DNA sequence: TGTGCCTGGAGTTATCGACAGGGCGTAACTGAAGCTTTCTTT.

The genes are TRBV6-6 and TRBJ1-4; possible D gene TRBD1, 5 bases. CDR3 length equals 14 residues. V lost 3 bases, J lost 7 bases, and 12 bases lay in between. The germline CDR1 and CDR2 sequences are MNHNY and SVGAGI (reference sequence). The CDR3 DNA follows: TGTGCCAGCAGTTATAGGGGTCGTGTTGAAAAACTGTTTTTT. This codes for CASSYRGRVEKLFF.

V usage is TRBV6-1 and J usage is TRBJ2-5; 13 nucleotides align to TRBD2. The CDR3 loop spans 18 amino acids. Germline V gene data show CDR1 as MNHNS and CDR2 as SASEGT. The trim removed 4 bases at V and 2 bases at J, leaving 10 bases unmatched. CDR3 loop: CASSGPLETSGGQETQYF. CDR3 DNA: TGTGCCAGCAGTGGGCCCCTCGAGACTAGCGGGGGGCAAGAGACCCAGTACTTC.

The chain employs TRBV7-8 and TRBJ1-2; D remains ambiguous. From germline, CDR1 is SGHVS and CDR2 FQNEAQ. Trimming took 3 bases from V and 1 from J, leaving 24 bases between them. There are 19 residues in the CDR3. CDR3 sequence: CASSLGIDASGGYNYGYTF. DNA of the CDR3: TGTGCCAGCAGCTTGGGGATCGACGCCTCAGGAGGGTATAACTATGGCTACACCTTC.

The chain uses TRBV19 and TRBJ1-2; 10 bases are shared with TRBD1. Germline CDR1 LNHDA, CDR2 SQIVND (reference sequence). The length of the CDR3 is 15 residues. The ends lost 3 bases at V and 8 bases at J; junction bases unmatched: 9. The CDR3: CASSITGTGEEGYTF. CDR3 bases: TGTGCCAGTAGTATCACCGGGACAGGGGAGGAAGGCTACACCTTC.

A single count supports this clone. CDR3 protein: CASSQEEGADTEAFF. Here the CDR3 DNA reads TGTGCCAGCAGCCAAGAAGAGGGGGCGGACACTGAAGCTTTCTTT. The chain has TRBV3-1 (or the pseudogene TRBV3-2) and TRBJ1-1; 7 nucleotides agree with TRBD1. The CDR3 runs to 15 residues. The V and J ends lost 0 bases and 3 bases, in that order; junction bases with no gene match: 4. CDR1 and CDR2 (germline): LGHDT, YNNKEL (reference sequence).

The chain joins TRBV5-1 to TRBJ1-5, with 9 bases that match TRBD1. The germline V gene has CDR1 SGHRS and CDR2 YFSETQ. J was trimmed by 7 bases and V by 4 bases; bases with no gene match: 9. The CDR3 is 15 residues long. CDR3 bases: TGCGCCAGCAGCAAGGGGACAGGGACGGACCAGCCCCAGCATTTT. It codes for CASSKGTGTDQPQHF. The variable domain in full, with the rest retrieved from reference TRBV5-1 and TRBJ1-5, is KAGVTQTPRYLIKTRGQQVTLSCSPISGHRSVSWYQQTPGQGLQFLFEYFSETQRNKGNFPGRFSGRQFSNSRSEMNVSTLELGDSALYLCASSKGTGTDQPQHFGDGTRLSIL.

CDR3 in amino acids: CASSENGAGILSYGYTF. The DNA of the CDR3 is TGTGCCAGCAGTGAAAATGGGGCAGGGATACTTTCCTATGGCTACACCTTC. The rearrangement joins TRBV6-1 to TRBJ1-2; a weak D match, TRBD1 (5 bases). The CDR3 is 17 residues long. V lost 2 bases and J 4 bases, leaving 20 bases between the germline ends. Germline loops: CDR1 MNHNS, CDR2 SASEGT.

The count of this clone is one. The genes are TRBV12-3 or TRBV12-4 and TRBJ2-7; D is undetermined. Trimming took off 7 bases at V and 3 bases at J, with 10 bases between the two ends. CDR3 length equals 12 residues. CDR3: CASTPNNYEQYF. The CDR3 nucleotides read TGTGCCAGCACCCCTAATAACTACGAGCAGTACTTC.

This chain joins TRBV11-2 and TRBJ2-7; 7 nucleotides line up with TRBD2. This CDR3 region has 12 residues. Per germline, CDR1 SGHAT and CDR2 FQNNGV. Trimming cost V 6 bases and J 12 bases; bases outside gene matches: 11. Here the CDR3 reads CASSSWGEGVYF. The DNA for the CDR3 is TGTGCCAGCAGTTCGTGGGGGGAGGGCGTGTACTTC. The complete variable domain, with remaining parts taken from reference TRBV11-2 and TRBJ2-7, reads EAGVAQSPRYKIIEKRQSVAFWCNPISGHATLYWYQQILGQGPKLLIQFQNNGVVDDSQLPKDRFSAERLKGVDSTLKIQPAKLEDSAVYLCASSSWGEGVYFGPGTRLTVT.

This chain uses TRBV30 with TRBJ2-7; the D gene is possibly TRBD2 (6 bases). Germline V gene lookup returns CDR1 GTSNPN and CDR2 SVGIG (reference sequence). This CDR3 region has 12 residues. In nucleotides, the CDR3 is TGTGCGACGGGGGAGAGCTCCTACGAGCAGTACTTC. Protein sequence: CATGESSYEQYF. The whole variable domain, filled in from reference TRBV30 and TRBJ2-7, reads SQTIHQWPATLVQPVGSPLSLECTVEGTSNPNLYWYRQAAGRGLQLLFYSVGIGQISSEVPQNLSASRPQDRQFILSSKKLLLSDSGFYLCATGESSYEQYFGPGTRLTVT.

The chain is built from TRBV13 and TRBJ1-1; 8 nucleotides align to TRBD1. CDR1 is PRHDT and CDR2 is FYEKMQ in the germline V gene (reference sequence). Trimming removed 0 bases from V and 4 bases from J; junction bases left unmatched: 10. The CDR3 has 17 residues. The CDR3 region has the DNA TGTGCCAGCAGCTTAGGTGGGACAGGCCGCGAGGGCACTGAAGCTTTCTTT. Protein sequence: CASSLGGTGREGTEAFF.

V and J are TRBV11-2 and TRBJ2-7; 8 bases fit TRBD2. Trimming removed 7 bases from V and 1 base from J; junction bases left unmatched: 12. The CDR3 extends over 16 amino acids. CDR1 and CDR2 (germline): SGHAT, FQNNGV. This CDR3 is CASTAGAGGLSYEQYF. In DNA, the CDR3 is TGTGCCAGCACCGCGGGGGCGGGGGGCCTATCCTACGAGCAGTACTTC. The whole variable domain, filled in from reference TRBV11-2 and TRBJ2-7, reads EAGVAQSPRYKIIEKRQSVAFWCNPISGHATLYWYQQILGQGPKLLIQFQNNGVVDDSQLPKDRFSAERLKGVDSTLKIQPAKLEDSAVYLCASTAGAGGLSYEQYFGPGTRLTVT.

The genes are TRBV9 and TRBJ2-7, with 7 bases aligning to TRBD2. This CDR3 is 12 amino acids long. CDR1 and CDR2 (germline): SGDLS, YYNGEE. With V trimmed by 3 bases and J by 5 bases, 2 bases remained unmatched. DNA of the CDR3: TGTGCCAGCAGCGGTGGGGGGGACGAGCAGTACTTC. Amino acids: CASSGGGDEQYF.

V usage is TRBV7-2 and J usage is TRBJ2-7, with 7 bases that match TRBD2. V lost 1 base and J lost 2; bases outside the gene matches: 2. Per germline, CDR1 SGHTA and CDR2 FQGNSA. The CDR3 is 14 residues long. CDR3 residues: CASSLGEGPYEQYF. The CDR3 DNA is TGTGCCAGCAGCTTAGGGGAGGGGCCCTACGAGCAGTACTTC.

V and J are TRBV5-1 and TRBJ2-7; 10 nucleotides match TRBD1. The CDR3 consists of 17 residues. CDR1 is SGHRS, CDR2 YFSETQ, per germline. Trimming took 0 bases from V and 0 from J; bases not matched to a gene: 6. In nucleotides, the CDR3 is TGCGCCAGCAGCTTGGGGGACAGGGGACTTCCCTCCTACGAGCAGTACTTC. Amino acid sequence: CASSLGDRGLPSYEQYF.